This entry is about one T cell receptor (beta chain). The antigen is unknown. The data were obtained in a study of T cell repertoires and HLA-DP antigens. Repertoires were generated with immunoSEQ multiplex PCR, while TCRdb's copy carries only in-frame clones and drops some. The table records more than 90,000 clones, around 93% of them present only once. Findings of the study overall: No separate analysis of naive versus memory CD4+ cells was done. Responder cells were total CD4+ cells with a HeLa antigen-presenting system. Clones undetected before culture averaged 36.3% against one allele and around 50% against the other.

The sample comprised CD4+ T cells from PBMCs. This clonotype originated in a woman under 30 in good health and CMV-seronegative.

The CDR3 sequence is CASGRDPGTEAFF. CDR3 DNA: TGTGCCAGCGGGAGGGATCCGGGCACTGAAGCTTTCTTT. The rearrangement links TRBV5-6 to TRBJ1-1; D unclear. The CDR3 totals 13 residues. The V and J ends lost 7 bases and 4 bases respectively, with 14 bases between them. Germline lookup yields CDR1 SGHDT and CDR2 YYEEEE.